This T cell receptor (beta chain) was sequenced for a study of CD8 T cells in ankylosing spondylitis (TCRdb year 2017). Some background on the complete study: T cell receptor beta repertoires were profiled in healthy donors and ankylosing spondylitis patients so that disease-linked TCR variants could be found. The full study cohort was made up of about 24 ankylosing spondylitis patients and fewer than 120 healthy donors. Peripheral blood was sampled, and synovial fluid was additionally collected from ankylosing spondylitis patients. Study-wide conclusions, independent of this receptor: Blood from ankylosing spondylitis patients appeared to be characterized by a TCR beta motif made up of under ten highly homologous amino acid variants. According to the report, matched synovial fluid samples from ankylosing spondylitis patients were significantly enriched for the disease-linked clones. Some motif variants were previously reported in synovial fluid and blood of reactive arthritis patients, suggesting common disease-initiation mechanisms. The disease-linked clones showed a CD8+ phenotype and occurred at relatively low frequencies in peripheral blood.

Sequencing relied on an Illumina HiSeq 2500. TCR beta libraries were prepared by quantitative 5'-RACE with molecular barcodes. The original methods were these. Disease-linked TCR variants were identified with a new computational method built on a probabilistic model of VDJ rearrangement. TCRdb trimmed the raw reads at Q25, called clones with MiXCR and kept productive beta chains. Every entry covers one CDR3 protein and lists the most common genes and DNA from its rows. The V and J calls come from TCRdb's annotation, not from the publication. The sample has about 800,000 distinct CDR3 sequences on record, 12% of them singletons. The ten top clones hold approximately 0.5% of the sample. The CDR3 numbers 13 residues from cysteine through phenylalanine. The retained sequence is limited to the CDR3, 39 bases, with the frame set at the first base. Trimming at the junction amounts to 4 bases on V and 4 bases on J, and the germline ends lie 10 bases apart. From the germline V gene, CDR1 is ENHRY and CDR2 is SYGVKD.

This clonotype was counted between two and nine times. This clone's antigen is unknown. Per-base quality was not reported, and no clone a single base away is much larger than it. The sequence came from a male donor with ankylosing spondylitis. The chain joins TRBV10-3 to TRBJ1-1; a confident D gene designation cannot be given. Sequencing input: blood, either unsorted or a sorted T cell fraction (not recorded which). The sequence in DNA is TGTGCCATCAGTGTGGGCAGGAGCACTGAAGCTTTCTTT. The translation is CAISVGRSTEAFF.